This record looks at one T cell receptor (beta chain) sequence and its context. Produced via immunoSEQ multiplex PCR; TCRdb's table is partial and in-frame only. The table includes fewer than 700,000 clones, 85% to 90% detected once. The CDR3 is made up of 13 amino acids. Trimming shortened V by 3 bases and J by 5 bases, and 11 bases separated the two germline ends. Per the germline V gene, CDR1 is GTSNPN and CDR2 is SVGIG (reference sequence). Followed longitudinally, the Seattle patients had been enrolled during active infection. The entry originates in a study of blood T cell repertoires in COVID-19. Across the whole study: From T cells, B-cell-depleted T cells, or PBMCs came the material, which was cDNA or gDNA.

The sequence came from a woman between 50 and 59 years old with COVID-19, enrolled during active disease. The chain joins TRBV30 to TRBJ1-5; D is undetermined. The sample comprised peripheral blood. CDR3 sequence: CAWSALRDQPQHF. The CDR3 DNA sequence: TGTGCCTGGAGCGCACTGAGGGATCAGCCCCAGCATTTT.